The 10 T cell receptor beta chains listed next were all sequenced from one sample in a study of blood T cell repertoires in COVID-19. The assay was immunoSEQ multiplex PCR, and TCRdb's table has in-frame clones only and misses some. Among around 130,000 clones listed, roughly 78% were seen once. Sequenced: peripheral blood. The receptors shown here come from a man in his sixties with active or convalescent COVID-19.

This clone was picked up a small number of times. Other DNA sequences in this sample translate to the same CDR3. The rearrangement links TRBV9 to TRBJ2-1; the D is unclear. V was shortened by 2 bases and J by 4 bases, with 7 bases between the two germline ends. Germline V gives CDR1 SGDLS, CDR2 YYNGEE. This CDR3 has 13 amino acids. The CDR3 DNA reads as TGTGCCAGCAGCGTGGGCCATTACAATGAGCAGTTCTTC. Its protein is CASSVGHYNEQFF.

CDR3 region: CASSLAGGPDTQYF. CDR3 nucleotide sequence: TGTGCCAGCAGTTTAGCGGGAGGGCCAGATACGCAGTATTTT. This sequence joins TRBV28 and TRBJ2-3, with 9 bases identical to TRBD2. This CDR3 is built from 14 residues. Germline loops: CDR1 MDHEN, CDR2 SYDVKM. The V gene end was trimmed by 2 bases and the J gene end by 4 bases; junction bases not matched to a gene: 1.

The rearrangement uses TRBV9 and TRBJ1-2; 7 nucleotides align to TRBD1. CDR3 length: 13 residues. Germline V gene lookup returns CDR1 SGDLS and CDR2 YYNGEE. V lost 3 bases and J lost 4; bases outside the gene matches: 3. The CDR3 region is CASSGTGSYGYTF. In DNA, the CDR3 is TGTGCCAGCAGCGGGACAGGCAGCTATGGCTACACCTTC.

V is TRBV19 and J is TRBJ2-7; 7 bases fit TRBD1. V was clipped by 6 bases and J by 7 bases; unmatched bases: 12. Germline CDR1 and CDR2: LNHDA and SQIVND (reference sequence). The CDR3 runs to 14 residues. CDR3 sequence: CASRDKRTGEEQYF. CDR3 DNA sequence: TGTGCCAGTAGAGACAAGCGAACAGGGGAAGAGCAGTACTTC. Drawing the rest from reference TRBV19 and TRBJ2-7, the complete variable domain is DGGITQSPKYLFRKEGQNVTLSCEQNLNHDAMYWYRQDPGQGLRLIYYSQIVNDFQKGDIAEGYSVSREKKESFPLTVTSAQKNPTAFYLCASRDKRTGEEQYFGPGTRLTVT.

The gene calls are TRBV19 and TRBJ2-7; D might be TRBD1 (5 bases). The length of the CDR3 is 14 residues. The germline V gene has CDR1 LNHDA and CDR2 SQIVND (reference sequence). Trimming left V 5 bases short and J 5 bases short, with 16 bases between. The CDR3 nucleotides are TGTGCCAGTAGTCTGTCGTCAGGGCAGGACGAGCAGTACTTC. Translating it yields CASSLSSGQDEQYF.

The rearrangement joins TRBV5-1 to TRBJ2-4; D gene uncertain. V was pared by 0 bases and J by 1 base, with 11 bases between. CDR1 and CDR2 from the germline V gene are SGHRS and YFSETQ. The CDR3 runs 16 residues. CDR3 in DNA: TGCGCCAGCAGCTTGGGCGGTGGGTCCGCCAAAAACATTCAGTACTTC. This translates into CASSLGGGSAKNIQYF.

The J gene is TRBJ2-1, the V gene TRBV9; 7 bases agree with TRBD1. Germline CDR1 SGDLS, CDR2 YYNGEE. With 4 bases clipped from V and 5 bases from J, the junction kept 6 bases outside the gene matches. The CDR3 has 14 residues. The CDR3 DNA reads as TGTGCCAGCAGCTACGGGACAGAGGACAATGAGCAGTTCTTC. The encoded protein is CASSYGTEDNEQFF.

The CDR3 nucleotides read TGTGCCAGCAGTGGGGGACAGGGGATGGGCTACACCTTC. Translating gives CASSGGQGMGYTF. V and J are TRBV7-2 and TRBJ1-2; 10 bases align to TRBD1. Per germline, CDR1 SGHTA and CDR2 FQGNSA. Trimming took 6 bases from V and 8 from J; bases not matched to a gene: 6. The CDR3 totals 13 residues.

CDR3 in DNA: TGTGCCAGCACTCCCGTTGCAGGGGTAACCGGGGAGCTGTTTTTT. Its translation: CASTPVAGVTGELFF. This chain connects TRBV2 to TRBJ2-2; D may be TRBD1 (6 bases). Trimming cost V 7 bases and J 5 bases, with 17 bases left between them. Germline V lookup: CDR1 SNHLY, CDR2 FYNNEI. This CDR3 is 15 amino acids long.

The rearrangement links TRBV7-8 to TRBJ1-5, with TRBD1 matching 7 bases. Germline V gene data show CDR1 as SGHVS and CDR2 as FQNEAQ. The CDR3 length is 13 residues. V shed 5 bases and J 7 bases; nucleotides not matched to a gene: 5. This CDR3 is CASSDNRGQPQHF. The DNA for the CDR3 is TGTGCCAGCAGCGATAACAGGGGCCAGCCCCAGCATTTT. Looking up the rest from reference TRBV7-8 and TRBJ1-5 gives the full variable domain: GAGVSQSPRYKVAKRGQDVALRCDPISGHVSLFWYQQALGQGPEFLTYFQNEAQLDKSGLPSDRFFAERPEGSVSTLKIQRTQQEDSAVYLCASSDNRGQPQHFGDGTRLSIL.